This entry lists 23 T cell receptor beta chains sequenced from one sample in a study of blood T cell repertoires in COVID-19. Profiling relied on immunoSEQ multiplex PCR, and the TCRdb table lists in-frame clones only, not all of them. The sample records about 47,000 clones, about 90% being singletons. The specimen sequenced was peripheral blood. The source is a man between 65 and 85 years old with active COVID-19.

This clone showed up just once. The chain has TRBV5-1 and TRBJ2-5; D is possibly TRBD2 (5 bases). V lost 0 bases to trimming and J lost 3 bases, with 12 bases between them. The CDR3 sequence is 15 residues long. In germline, CDR1 is SGHRS, CDR2 YFSETQ. The CDR3 loop reads CASSLVGRREETQYF. The CDR3 DNA follows: TGCGCCAGCAGCTTGGTAGGCCGGCGGGAAGAGACCCAGTACTTC.

This rearrangement joins TRBV15 to TRBJ1-6; 9 bases are shared with TRBD1. This CDR3 spans 14 amino acids. With 1 base clipped from V and 8 bases from J, the junction kept 0 bases outside the gene matches. CDR1 and CDR2 (germline): LNHNV, YYDKDF (reference sequence). CDR3 amino acids: CATSRGQGDSPLHF. In DNA, the CDR3 is TGTGCCACCAGCAGAGGACAGGGGGATTCACCCCTCCACTTT.

The chain uses TRBV28 and TRBJ1-2; 7 bases agree with TRBD1. J gave up 5 bases and V 6 bases, and 3 bases lay outside the gene matches. The CDR3 consists of 12 residues. Germline loops: CDR1 MDHEN, CDR2 SYDVKM. CDR3 sequence: CASSGTVYGYTF. In DNA form, the CDR3 reads TGTGCCAGCAGCGGGACAGTATATGGCTACACCTTC.

The gene calls are TRBV5-1 and TRBJ2-2; 8 bases are a match to TRBD2. The CDR3 totals 15 residues. Germline values: CDR1 SGHRS, CDR2 YFSETQ. V lost 5 bases to trimming and J lost 2 bases; unmatched junction nucleotides: 5. CDR3 nucleotides: TGCGCCAGCAGGGCAGCGGGGGCTAACACCGGGGAGCTGTTTTTT. Translated: CASRAAGANTGELFF.

This sequence joins TRBV6-2 or TRBV6-3 and TRBJ1-2; D is uncertain. The CDR3 length is 12 residues. Germline V lookup: CDR1 MNHEY, CDR2 SVGEGT. Between the trimmed V and J ends, which lost 6 bases and 7 bases, there was a span of 12 bases. Here the CDR3 reads CASSSVEFGYTF. The CDR3 nucleotides read TGTGCCAGCAGCTCCGTCGAGTTTGGCTACACCTTC.

V is TRBV18 and J is TRBJ2-3, with D possibly matching TRBD1 (5 bases). CDR1 and CDR2 (germline): KGHSH, LQKENI. The germline V and J ends were trimmed by 4 bases and 4 bases, with 15 bases remaining between them. The CDR3 has 15 residues. The DNA of the CDR3 is TGTGCCAGCTCACATACGACAGAAAGGCCAGATACGCAGTATTTT. This translates into CASSHTTERPDTQYF.

V and J are TRBV5-8 and TRBJ2-3; D not resolved. The V gene lost 2 bases and the J gene lost 1 base, with 5 bases spanning the gap. The germline CDR1 and CDR2 sequences are SGHTS and YDEGEE. This CDR3 has 13 amino acids. CDR3 coding DNA: TGTGCCAGCAGCTTCCCTGGCACAGATACGCAGTATTTT. It codes for CASSFPGTDTQYF. Full variable domain (remainder filled in from reference TRBV5-8 and TRBJ2-3): EAGVTQSPTHLIKTRGQQATLRCSPISGHTSVYWYQQALGLGLQFLLWYDEGEERNRGNFPPRFSGRQFPNYSSELNVNALELEDSALYLCASSFPGTDTQYFGPGTRLTVL.

V gene TRBV7-2 combines with J gene TRBJ2-3; no clear D. Germline-derived CDR1 and CDR2 are SGHTA and FQGNSA. This CDR3 is built from 12 residues. The V and J ends lost 5 bases and 2 bases respectively, with 5 bases between them. As DNA, the CDR3 is TGTGCCAGCAGCCCTCCCACAGATACGCAGTATTTT. Its protein is CASSPPTDTQYF.

This chain joins TRBV3-1 (or the pseudogene TRBV3-2) and TRBJ2-3; 13 nucleotides match TRBD2. The germline V gene has CDR1 LGHDT and CDR2 YNNKEL (reference sequence). With V trimmed by 4 bases and J by 6 bases, 13 bases remained unmatched. The CDR3 has 18 amino acids. The CDR3 nucleotides read TGTGCCAGCAGCCCAGGACTAGCGGGGGCCCCCCGGGGGGATACGCAGTATTTT. Amino acids: CASSPGLAGAPRGDTQYF.

The CDR3 sequence: CASSSRESAGQETQYF. The CDR3 nucleotides are TGTGCCAGCAGTTCCCGTGAATCAGCGGGGCAAGAGACCCAGTACTTC. The J gene is TRBJ2-5, the V gene TRBV7-9, with 7 nucleotides matching TRBD2. Germline values: CDR1 SEHNR, CDR2 FQNEAQ (reference sequence). J gave up 2 bases and V 6 bases, and 12 bases lay outside the gene matches. CDR3 length equals 16 residues.

The chain joins TRBV3-1 (or the pseudogene TRBV3-2) to TRBJ2-1; 7 bases agree with TRBD1. V shed 2 bases and J 3 bases; nucleotides not matched to a gene: 10. CDR1 is LGHDT, CDR2 YNNKEL, per germline (reference sequence). The CDR3 sequence is 17 residues long. CDR3 coding DNA: TGTGCCAGCAGCCAAAATCACCAAGGGGGCATCTACAATGAGCAGTTCTTC. Its protein is CASSQNHQGGIYNEQFF.

This clone was detected a few times. The chain uses TRBV5-1 and TRBJ2-7; D might be TRBD1 (6 bases). V lost 4 bases, J lost 5 bases, and 19 bases lay in between. The CDR3 totals 15 residues. The germline gives CDR1 SGHRS, CDR2 YFSETQ. The CDR3 bases are TGCGCCAGCAGCGCACAGGGTCCCCCAGTGGACGAGCAGTACTTC. Translating it yields CASSAQGPPVDEQYF.

The chain uses TRBV18 and TRBJ2-7; maybe TRBD2 (6 bases). CDR1 and CDR2 (germline): KGHSH, LQKENI. The CDR3 covers 18 residues. Trimming shortened V by 5 bases and J by 4 bases, and 27 bases separated the two germline ends. The CDR3 DNA follows: TGTGCCAGCTCATCCAACTCCCGGGTCTACGGGGGTTTATACGAGCAGTACTTC. Translating gives CASSSNSRVYGGLYEQYF.

The chain employs TRBV5-4 and TRBJ2-2; the D is unclear. The CDR3 is made up of 12 amino acids. Trimming took 4 bases from V and 3 from J, leaving 4 bases between them. Germline V gene data show CDR1 as SGHNT and CDR2 as YYREEE (reference sequence). The CDR3 bases are TGTGCCAGCAGCATCTACACCGGGGAGCTGTTTTTT. Residues: CASSIYTGELFF.

This clone was counted between two and nine times. This rearrangement joins TRBV7-9 to TRBJ2-5; 9 bases are shared with TRBD1. The junction had 8 bases not matched to a gene; V was cut back by 4 bases and J by 5 bases. CDR3 length: 15 amino acids. In germline, CDR1 is SEHNR, CDR2 FQNEAQ (reference sequence). In DNA, the CDR3 is TGTGCCAGCAGCTACGGACAGGGGAAAGGGGAGACCCAGTACTTC. Amino acids: CASSYGQGKGETQYF.

The table lists this clone with a few counts. This sequence joins TRBV5-4 and TRBJ2-7; D unclear. Germline CDR1 and CDR2: SGHNT and YYREEE (reference sequence). The ends were cut back, 4 bases at V and 0 bases at J, with 8 bases in the middle. The CDR3 consists of 13 residues. For the CDR3, the DNA is TGTGCCAGCAGCGTTGACATCTCCTACGAGCAGTACTTC. Translating gives CASSVDISYEQYF.

This chain uses TRBV2 with TRBJ2-3; possible D gene TRBD2, 5 bases. The V end was cut by 3 bases, the J end by 0 bases, with 7 bases between. The CDR3 totals 14 residues. In germline, CDR1 is SNHLY, CDR2 FYNNEI. CDR3 loop: CASSDRTSTDTQYF. Written as DNA, the CDR3 is TGTGCCAGCAGTGATAGGACTAGCACAGATACGCAGTATTTT.

The V and J genes are TRBV7-9 and TRBJ1-1; D remains unclear. Germline V CDR1 and CDR2: SEHNR, FQNEAQ (reference sequence). The V end was cut by 6 bases, the J end by 11 bases, with 13 bases between. The CDR3 extends over 11 amino acids. The CDR3 sequence is CASSSLGWAFF. The DNA of the CDR3 is TGTGCCAGCAGTTCGCTAGGTTGGGCTTTCTTT.

The chain recombines TRBV5-1 with TRBJ2-4, with TRBD1 matching 12 bases. In germline, CDR1 is SGHRS, CDR2 YFSETQ. After removal of 0 bases from V and 7 bases from J, the junction contained 5 bases not matched to a gene. CDR3 length: 16 residues. The CDR3: CASSLAGQGAGNIQYF. The CDR3 nucleotides are TGCGCCAGCAGCTTGGCGGGACAGGGGGCTGGGAACATTCAGTACTTC. Combining the CDR3 with reference TRBV5-1 and TRBJ2-4 gives the whole variable domain KAGVTQTPRYLIKTRGQQVTLSCSPISGHRSVSWYQQTPGQGLQFLFEYFSETQRNKGNFPGRFSGRQFSNSRSEMNVSTLELGDSALYLCASSLAGQGAGNIQYFGAGTRLSVL.

The chain links TRBV30 to TRBJ1-1; D unclear. The V and J ends lost 3 bases and 5 bases respectively, with 10 bases between them. This CDR3 spans 12 amino acids. Germline values: CDR1 GTSNPN, CDR2 SVGIG (reference sequence). CDR3 residues: CAWRREFTEAFF. In DNA form, the CDR3 reads TGTGCCTGGAGACGGGAGTTTACTGAAGCTTTCTTT. Based on the CDR3 plus reference TRBV30 and TRBJ1-1, the full variable domain is SQTIHQWPATLVQPVGSPLSLECTVEGTSNPNLYWYRQAAGRGLQLLFYSVGIGQISSEVPQNLSASRPQDRQFILSSKKLLLSDSGFYLCAWRREFTEAFFGQGTRLTVV.

This sequence joins TRBV28 and TRBJ2-3; possible D gene TRBD2, 7 bases. Germline V lookup: CDR1 MDHEN, CDR2 SYDVKM. Deletions cut 6 bases from V and 1 base from J, with 14 bases between. The CDR3 spans 15 residues. The DNA for the CDR3 is TGTGCCAGCAGCGCTCGGGGGGCCGGCACAGATACGCAGTATTTT. This sequence encodes CASSARGAGTDTQYF.

CDR3 region: CASSPGTTRTQYF. CDR3 DNA: TGTGCCAGCAGTCCCGGGACAACGCGGACCCAGTACTTC. V usage is TRBV28 and J usage is TRBJ2-5, with D tentatively TRBD1 (6 bases). This CDR3 comprises 13 residues. V dropped 5 bases and J dropped 7 bases, with 14 bases sitting between them. CDR1 is MDHEN, CDR2 SYDVKM, per germline.

The rearrangement joins TRBV19 to TRBJ2-3, with 7 bases aligning to TRBD2. The CDR3 is made up of 17 amino acids. In germline, CDR1 is LNHDA, CDR2 SQIVND (reference sequence). V trimming: 4 bases; J trimming: 0 bases; junction bases outside the gene matches: 10. The DNA for the CDR3 is TGTGCCAGTAGTAACGGGAGGAGACGGGGAAGCACAGATACGCAGTATTTT. Protein product: CASSNGRRRGSTDTQYF.